This T cell receptor beta chain was profiled in a study of cytomegalovirus exposure and HLA in healthy donors (dated by TCRdb to about 2017). With regard to the full study: An earlier analysis of roughly 500 of the donors reported roughly 270 Gb of sequence data and some 100 million unique TCR beta sequences from 150 million to 200 million T cells. A later genetic analysis used genome-wide SNP genotypes for about 60% of the roughly 670 donors, treating that subset as a discovery cohort. To study patterns of TCR occurrence, a later analysis re-analyzed previously published TCR beta repertoires from just over 650 donors and added high-resolution HLA genotyping. Roughly 5 DR-DQ haplotypes were handled as single units for association and clustering, since linkage in the cohort was strong. Besides the first cohort of hundreds of subjects, a separate validation cohort made up of 120 or so different subjects was used. The study profiled the T cell repertoires of hundreds of subjects by immunosequencing and related them to cytomegalovirus serostatus. The study was designed to test whether signatures of past pathogen exposure could be identified by cataloging public T cell receptors. Of the roughly 400 genotyped donors, about 80% fell in the genetic ancestry cluster associated with self-reported Caucasian donors. Alongside the repertoire data, information on donor age, sex, ethnicity and CMV serostatus was compiled. The later analysis used no new phenotypic data to find candidate immune exposures, relying instead on TCR beta sequences and their occurrence across donors. Among about 360 genotyped donors of the cohort, an average of approximately 230,000 unique TCR beta nucleotide sequences were sequenced per donor, around a sixth of them non-productive. Both class I and class II loci were covered by HLA typing, at four-digit resolution. Typing coverage varied by locus: about 620-630 donors for A, B, C, DRB1 and DQB1; under 550 for DQA1; 600 to 610 for DPA1; roughly 450 for DPB1. An early release that covered 500 to 800 HLA-typed donors contained approximately 320 gigabases of sequencing data and 70 million to 100 million unique TCR sequences. High-throughput TCR immunosequencing, statistical association of individual TCRs with disease status, and machine learning were combined to predict cytomegalovirus infection status. Every repertoire in the discovery cohort had been generated on one and the same sequencing platform. In an earlier analysis of several hundred of the donors, high-throughput TCR beta sequencing was used to judge whether each TCR beta V gene segment behaved as functional or pseudogenic.

A word on this clone: It has no known antigen specificity. No quality values exist for individual bases; no much larger clone is one base distant.

Overall study results and their limits: According to a later analysis, TCR association rates differed among HLA loci, with DRB1 alleles showing the most associated TCRs and HLA-C alleles showing the fewest. Presence/absence analyses assumed roughly uniform sequencing depth across donors, an assumption that may not hold. An association between a missense DCLRE1C variant and V-gene and J-gene trimming of TCR beta chains was found in a later genetic analysis and replicated in an independent cohort. The study gave a list of some 150 TCR beta chains associated with cytomegalovirus. According to a later analysis, most CMV-associated TCR beta chains appeared to be HLA-restricted, and the HLA associations seemed to be driven largely by CMV exposure. A later analysis reported that several top co-occurrence clusters appeared linked to parvovirus B19, influenza, CMV and Epstein-Barr virus. Some IMGT-functional V segments, including TRBV6-2 and TRBV6-3, could not be distinguished by the 87-base-pair reads and were therefore excluded. A group of highly shared sequence variants was considered likely to be a technical artifact of the sequencing pipeline. The authors suggested that the approach could potentially be generalized to other disease states and immunological phenotypes. Because HLA typing was missing for some donors at each locus, association tests included only the typed subset. In a later analysis, HLA-associated TCR beta chains showed more clonal expansion and lower generation probabilities than non-associated chains that were equally common. While some public TCRs were present in many individuals, most TCR sequences turned up only very rarely across donors. An earlier analysis of approximately 540 of the donors showed that most TCR beta V segments appeared in productive rearrangements either about 87% or about 30% of the time, which broadly matched IMGT annotations. Only TCR beta chains were sequenced in this cohort, and the absence of alpha or paired-chain data limited detectable features. Linkage disequilibrium might explain the correlated functional status among segregating V segments, but an unknown experimental factor could not be ruled out. In a later genetic analysis, fewer N-insertions in productive TCRs were reported among donors in an Asian-associated ancestry cluster than the roughly 700-donor mean. A later analysis associated approximately 17,000 TCR beta sequences with specific HLA alleles at a false discovery rate of 0.05. The only immune exposure information available for the cohort was CMV serostatus. A further reported finding was that TCR beta sequences accurately predicted the HLA-A and HLA-B alleles for most subjects in the first cohort. A few of the identified cytomegalovirus-associated TCR beta chains were confirmed in vitro to be specific for cytomegalovirus antigens. When HLA alleles, especially DR and DQ, strongly co-occurred, attributing TCR associations to individual alleles was difficult. Cytomegalovirus status was reported to be diagnosed by the classifier with high specificity and sensitivity in both the original and validation cohorts. The earlier analysis of almost 600 of the donors excluded approximately 17 rarely observed V segments, including chromosome 9 orphons, because counts were too low.

Receptor amplification or capture employed the immunoSEQ multiplex PCR assay. For the multiplex PCR, a mixture combining 60 forward primers for TCR Vbeta segments and 13 reverse primers for TCR Jbeta segments was used. Amplification of the CDR3 region of rearranged TCR beta genes was performed with a multiplex PCR assay on genomic DNA. The amplified TCR beta libraries were sequenced on the Illumina HiSeq System as 87-base-pair reads. The study's own analysis went as follows. A later analysis counted some 80 million unique TCR beta chains across the roughly 700 repertoires, and about 10 million of these chains were shared by at least two donors. To remove PCR and sequencing errors, raw reads were error-corrected and collapsed into unique sequences using a nearest-neighbor algorithm that merged closely related sequences. To assign V, D and J gene segments, CDR3 sequences were aligned to IMGT reference sequences. Each retained sequence needed at least a six-nucleotide match to both a V gene segment and a J gene segment. A rearrangement counted as productive if the CDR3 had no stop codons and remained in frame with V and J, and every other rearrangement counted as non-productive. Following IMGT convention, CDR3 was defined as the stretch from the second conserved V-encoded cysteine to the conserved J-encoded phenylalanine. The earlier analysis of about 560 of the donors excluded any sequence lacking an unambiguous match to a single V gene segment. An earlier analysis of a few hundred of the donors called V segments functional above 56.7% productive rearrangements and segregating when the between-donor standard deviation exceeded 5%. A statistical classification framework was built for diagnosing cytomegalovirus status from the catalog of TCR beta chain sequences. In a later analysis, TCR nucleotide sequences were compared against IMGT/GENE-DB human TR gene sequences so that V and J genes could be assigned. In a later analysis, CDR3 sequences and most-parsimonious VDJ recombination scenarios were assigned using the TCRdist pipeline. In a later analysis, each TCR beta chain was defined by its CDR3 amino acid sequence together with its V-gene family, and reads without a unique V-gene family were excluded. A later analysis removed roughly 590 highly shared, low-generation-probability nucleotide sequences to deal with suspected cross-contamination and a sequencing artifact. For each public chain, a later analysis derived a clonal expansion index from normalized ranks of inferred template counts within each repertoire. Generation probabilities in a later analysis came from a VDJ recombination model fitted to out-of-frame rearrangements, and those results were checked against IGoR. In a later analysis, TCR-TCR, TCR-HLA and TCR-CMV co-occurrence was scored with hypergeometric tests, and a repertoire-size bias correction was applied to TCR pairs. A later analysis estimated false discovery rates by permuting HLA or CMV assignments 20 times. A later analysis grouped co-occurring TCRs with DBSCAN, adding TCRdist sequence similarity when clustering within HLA-allele-positive subsets. For co-occurrence clustering, repertoires with fewer than 30,000 or more than 120,000 public chains were excluded, along with five repertoires with anomalous nucleotide sharing. TCRdb obtained this table from immuneACCESS and retained in-frame rearrangements with V and J assigned. These tables miss some clones; where compared with another copy, unresolved V genes account for less than half of the shortfall, and the remainder is unexplained. V and J calls and clone size are as listed in that table; D and trimming were resolved from the DNA. The sample contains about 110,000 clones, 70% to 80% of them found a single time. The biggest ten clones account for less than 3.5% of the sample.

The cohort consisted of fewer than 700 healthy bone marrow donors. All cohort members were sampled while nominally healthy, although unrecorded immune exposures were likely present. The donor was CMV seropositive and belonged to the group of some 290 seropositive cohort members. Every donor gave a peripheral blood sample, and the peripheral blood mononuclear cells from that sample were used for TCR beta sequencing. Genomic DNA extraction from the blood cell samples was performed with the Qiagen DNeasy Blood Extraction Kit. V and J are truncated by 0 bases and 11 bases respectively, leaving an intervening sequence of 14 bases. The CDR3 numbers 13 residues from cysteine through phenylalanine. Left in the record is the CDR3 DNA by itself, 39 bases read in frame from the first base. CDR1 is given as SGDLS and CDR2 as YYNGEE, both from the germline V gene.

The chain couples TRBV9 to TRBJ1-1; possibly the D gene is TRBD1, per 5 matching bases. The TCR comes from a man aged 45-60 years in good health and CMV-seropositive. The sequenced material came from PBMCs. The DNA sequence is as follows: TGTGCCAGCAGCGTAGAGGGAGGGGCGGAGGCTTTCTTT. Its coded protein is CASSVEGGAEAFF.